The TCR beta chain under discussion was sequenced for a study of T cell clonotyping in hematopoietic cell transplantation. Overall study context: Recipients' pretransplant samples followed cytoreduction. Study outcomes and limitations: Without cell sorting, CD4 versus CD8 contributions remain unresolved. At the given depth, recipient repertoires were over 97% de novo clonotypes.

As concerns this clone: Antigen: not known.

The table came from immunoSEQ multiplex PCR; TCRdb's copy has only in-frame clones and leaves some out. Of about 10,000 clones in the sample, about nine tenths were seen once. V lost 5 bases and J 3 bases, leaving 11 bases between the germline ends. From germline, CDR1 is SGHTA and CDR2 FQGNSA. The CDR3 runs to 13 residues. Documented time point: recipient sample about 28 days before transplant, after cytoreduction. The gene calls are TRBV7-2 and TRBJ2-7, with D possibly TRBD1 on 5 matching bases. The material sequenced was peripheral blood mononuclear cells, taken before stem cell transplant. This clonotype was sampled from a woman aged 50 to 65 with chronic myeloid leukemia. Some clones in this sample may be carry-over from other donors' samples. DNA for the CDR3: TGTGCCAGCAGCCCAGGGCGAGGCTACGAGCAGTACTTC. Its translation is CASSPGRGYEQYF.